This record concerns one T cell receptor beta chain sequence. Its antigen is not identified. The data belong to a study of tissue T cells after allogeneic stem cell transplantation. Whole-study findings and limits: Across patients, clones rarely overlapped, yet motif clusters were shared tissue-specifically. Alloreactivity or antigen specificity of tissue TCRs was not determined; some clones might be host cells.

CDR3 length: 11 residues. The data were produced by immunoSEQ multiplex PCR, yet TCRdb's version contains in-frame clones alone and is incomplete. The data hold approximately 45,000 clones, with around 90% observed a single time. The chain joins TRBV21-1 to TRBJ1-1. TRBV21-1 represents a pseudogene. Sequenced material: blood, taken before transplantation. This clonotype was obtained from a woman aged 35 to 70 who later had graft-versus-host disease after an allogeneic stem cell transplant. The CDR3 loop is CASSGDTEAFF. In DNA form, the CDR3 reads TGTGCCAGCAGCGGGGACACTGAAGCTTTCTTT.